A selection of T cell receptor beta chains follows, all from one sample in a study of blood T cell repertoires in COVID-19. Some clones are missing from TCRdb's copy, which holds only in-frame ones; the method was immunoSEQ multiplex PCR. Among 200,000 to 250,000 clones listed, nearly 90% were seen once. Sequenced sample: PBMCs or T cells enriched from blood (not recorded which). The receptors were sampled from a man aged 25 to 40 who had recovered from COVID-19. Each CDR3 is given without its conserved first and last residue. A D gene is named only where the DNA matches it firmly.

TRBV27	TRBD2	TRBJ2-1	ASSLGASGRSDEQF
TRBV20-1	.	TRBJ2-7	SAPLSGEQY
TRBV6-5	.	TRBJ1-2	ASSYSVGGYGYT
TRBV10-3	.	TRBJ1-3	AIRTSSSGNTIY
TRBV28	TRBD1	TRBJ1-2	ASSEGQGTDGYT
TRBV19	.	TRBJ2-1	ASSIGGTRFYNEQF
TRBV5-1	.	TRBJ2-3	ASSPLITDTQY
TRBV4-1	TRBD1	TRBJ2-3	ASREVGTGETDTQY
TRBV5-6	.	TRBJ2-5	ASSLPGLQETQY
TRBV27	TRBD1	TRBJ1-2	ATQGVGYGYT
TRBV29-1	TRBD1	TRBJ1-2	SASGDRVGGYT
TRBV5-4	TRBD2	TRBJ2-3	ASSFPLAGGTDTQY
TRBV14	TRBD1	TRBJ2-7	ASSRKPGTGMSYEQY
TRBV5-1	.	TRBJ2-2	ASSLEARDRSGELF
TRBV27	TRBD1	TRBJ1-4	ASSPRQGTNEKLF
TRBV12-3/TRBV12-4	.	TRBJ2-7	ASSPDTYEQY
TRBV7-9	.	TRBJ2-3	ASGHRSTDTQY
TRBV6-5	TRBD2	TRBJ2-3	ASSYTSGGSTDTQY
TRBV6-5	.	TRBJ2-5	ASRSQGETQY
TRBV9	TRBD1	TRBJ1-4	ASSAGQGDEKLF
TRBV6-5	TRBD1	TRBJ1-6	ASSYSGQGRSPLH
TRBV29-1	TRBD1	TRBJ1-5	SVAQGVSNQPQH
TRBV5-1	TRBD1	TRBJ2-3	ASSLRDRGRDTQY
TRBV5-6	TRBD2	TRBJ2-1	ASSPAIGRRYNEQF
TRBV5-4	.	TRBJ2-7	AIKRDSGPEQY
TRBV7-2	TRBD2	TRBJ2-1	ASSTSGGAYNEQF
TRBV30	TRBD1	TRBJ1-2	AWSGDRSNYGYT
TRBV12-3/TRBV12-4	.	TRBJ1-1	ASSSLFLGAF
TRBV4-2	.	TRBJ1-3	ASSQEIGGVSGNTIY
TRBV24-1	.	TRBJ2-5	ANSKKGRRAETQY
TRBV29-1	.	TRBJ1-1	SVRSGIGTEAF
TRBV18	.	TRBJ2-7	ASSSTHEQY
TRBV5-1	.	TRBJ1-1	ASRQEGRGGTEAF
TRBV5-6	TRBD1	TRBJ2-5	ASSPINRDRGQETQY
TRBV3-1/TRBV3-2	.	TRBJ2-5	ASSLPRGTQY
TRBV6-2/TRBV6-3	.	TRBJ2-7	ASSYFSQRSSYEQY
TRBV5-4	TRBD1	TRBJ1-4	ASSQTGTGAEKLF
TRBV4-2	TRBD1	TRBJ2-7	ASSQPTGISYEQY
TRBV10-2	TRBD2	TRBJ2-2	ASTRRASGRPGTGELF
TRBV7-8	TRBD2	TRBJ2-7	ASSHGGGGVYEQY
TRBV19	TRBD2	TRBJ2-7	ASSWDYPSYEQY
TRBV4-2	.	TRBJ2-7	ASSQGTDRNEQY